A selection of T cell receptor beta chains follows, all from one sample in a study of post-analysis software for immune sequencing data. Each CDR3 protein is one row after TCRdb ran MiXCR on the PCR reads. The sample holds roughly 870,000 distinct CDR3 sequences, roughly 58% seen once. The source material was blood. The receptors were gathered from a girl aged 10-17 years with multiple sclerosis. CDR3s include the opening cysteine and the closing phenylalanine or tryptophan. A D gene is named only where the DNA matches it firmly. Some rows mark clone size as missing; the rest say once, few, many or name a class of expanded clone.

V,D,J,size,CDR3,DNA
TRBV11-3,-,TRBJ2-1,-,CASSRPGVKEQFF,TGTGCCAGCAGCCGACCGGGGGTAAAAGAGCAGTTCTTC
TRBV29-1,-,TRBJ2-7,-,CSVEGRGIPPYEQYF,TGCAGCGTTGAAGGGCGAGGTATCCCTCCCTACGAGCAGTACTTC
TRBV7-8,-,TRBJ2-7,-,CASSLPGVPLNSYEQYF,TGTGCCAGCAGCTTACCAGGGGTCCCACTGAACTCCTACGAGCAGTACTTC
TRBV7-3,-,TRBJ1-2,-,CASSLTGNSGYTF,TGTGCCAGCAGCCTAACAGGGAATTCTGGCTACACCTTC
TRBV3-1,TRBD2,TRBJ2-3,few,CASTATSGADTQYF,TGTGCCAGCACCGCGACTAGCGGGGCAGATACGCAGTATTTT
TRBV7-8,TRBD1,TRBJ2-7,-,CASSYPTGTGVYEQYF,TGTGCCAGCAGCTACCCAACCGGGACAGGGGTCTACGAGCAGTACTTC
TRBV6-2/TRBV6-3,-,TRBJ2-6,few,CASTSVHRTGANVLTF,TGTGCCAGCACCTCGGTCCACCGCACTGGGGCCAACGTCCTGACTTTC
TRBV5-1,-,TRBJ2-7,-,CASSLAPGVSNEQYF,TGCGCCAGCAGCTTGGCCCCGGGAGTGAGCAATGAGCAGTACTTC
TRBV29-1,-,TRBJ1-4,-,CSVEALGPNEKLFF,TGCAGCGTTGAGGCCTTGGGACCAAATGAAAAACTGTTTTTT
TRBV29-1,TRBD1,TRBJ2-7,few,CSVEGQGRNEQYF,TGCAGCGTTGAAGGACAGGGAAGAAACGAGCAGTACTTC
TRBV5-1,-,TRBJ2-5,few,CASTAGREGETQYF,TGCGCCAGCACGGCGGGGCGAGAGGGGGAGACCCAGTACTTC
TRBV7-9,-,TRBJ2-1,once,CASSDKRRVYNEQFF,TGTGCCAGCAGCGATAAAAGACGGGTATACAATGAGCAGTTCTTC
TRBV12-3/TRBV12-4,TRBD1,TRBJ2-1,-,CASSRNRGEQFF,TGTGCCAGCAGCCGAAACAGGGGGGAGCAGTTCTTC
TRBV29-1,-,TRBJ2-7,-,CSVMGLYEQYF,TGCAGCGTCATGGGCCTTTACGAGCAGTACTTC
TRBV20-1,TRBD2,TRBJ2-3,-,CSARGLAGGPYTDTQYF,TGCAGTGCTAGGGGACTAGCGGGGGGGCCTTACACAGATACGCAGTATTTT
TRBV7-2,-,TRBJ2-7,many,CASSLLAGYEQYF,TGTGCCAGCAGCCTCCTAGCAGGCTACGAGCAGTACTTC
TRBV12-3/TRBV12-4,TRBD1,TRBJ1-2,-,CASSPQGRDYGYTF,TGTGCCAGCAGTCCACAGGGGCGGGACTATGGCTACACCTTC
TRBV5-1,TRBD1,TRBJ2-3,-,CASSLSPTGDPLADTQYF,TGCGCCAGCAGCTTGTCCCCGACAGGGGACCCCCTTGCAGATACGCAGTATTTT
TRBV19,-,TRBJ1-1,-,CASSIKEQTNTEAFF,TGTGCCAGTAGTATAAAGGAACAGACGAACACTGAAGCTTTCTTT
TRBV29-1,-,TRBJ1-2,once,CSVGQVGGYTF,TGCAGCGTTGGACAGGTAGGCGGCTACACCTTC
TRBV7-9,TRBD1,TRBJ1-5,-,CASSTGAAQPQHF,TGTGCCAGCAGCACAGGGGCGGCGCAGCCCCAGCATTTT
TRBV7-9,-,TRBJ2-3,-,CASSLSQEVGLAQYF,TGTGCCAGCAGCTTATCCCAAGAAGTCGGGTTGGCGCAGTATTTT
TRBV5-1,-,TRBJ1-2,few,CASSLDSGNYGYTF,TGCGCCAGCAGCTTGGACAGCGGTAACTATGGCTACACCTTC
TRBV20-1,-,TRBJ2-7,-,CSAPGGASNEQYF,TGCAGTGCCCCGGGTGGCGCGTCCAACGAGCAGTACTTC
TRBV18,TRBD2,TRBJ2-7,-,CVSSPLAGIEAYEQYF,TGTGTCAGCTCACCCCTAGCGGGAATCGAGGCCTACGAGCAGTACTTC
TRBV4-2,-,TRBJ1-1,few,CASSQGPGTDSGTEAFF,TGTGCCAGCAGCCAAGGGCCCGGAACAGACTCAGGCACTGAAGCTTTCTTT
TRBV20-1,TRBD1,TRBJ2-7,few,CSAREWTGSSNEQYF,TGCAGTGCTAGAGAGTGGACAGGGTCGTCTAACGAGCAGTACTTC
TRBV29-1,-,TRBJ1-2,-,CSVTGQLGGGYTF,TGCAGCGTGACCGGACAGCTCGGCGGGGGCTACACCTTC
TRBV20-1,-,TRBJ2-5,-,CSALMSGEQYF,TGCAGTGCTCTGATGTCGGGAGAGCAGTACTTC
TRBV5-1,-,TRBJ2-3,-,CASSLGTSISTDTQYF,TGCGCCAGCAGCTTAGGGACTTCGATTAGCACAGATACGCAGTATTTT
TRBV29-1,-,TRBJ2-3,-,CSVELLPQYF,TGCAGCGTTGAGTTGCTTCCGCAGTATTTT
TRBV12-3/TRBV12-4,TRBD2,TRBJ2-5,few,CASSFMLAGGKTQYF,TGTGCCAGCAGTTTCATGCTAGCGGGGGGGAAGACCCAGTACTTC
TRBV12-3/TRBV12-4,TRBD1,TRBJ1-2,-,CASSPSPGQIETNYGYTF,TGTGCCAGCAGCCCTAGCCCGGGACAGATCGAGACTAACTATGGCTACACCTTC
TRBV10-3,TRBD1,TRBJ2-5,few,CAISNRRTGSTQETQYF,TGTGCCATCAGCAACCGACGGACAGGGTCAACGCAAGAGACCCAGTACTTC
TRBV10-3,TRBD2,TRBJ2-3,-,CAISELAGTTDTQYF,TGTGCCATCAGTGAACTAGCGGGGACCACAGATACGCAGTATTTT
TRBV20-1,-,TRBJ2-3,-,CSAVGTRSSTDTQYF,TGCAGTGCTGTGGGGACACGCTCTAGCACAGATACGCAGTATTTT
TRBV15,-,TRBJ1-4,-,CATEATNEKLFF,TGTGCCACCGAGGCAACTAATGAAAAACTGTTTTTT
TRBV4-1,-,TRBJ1-1,few,CASSQERGWTEAFF,TGCGCCAGCAGCCAAGAAAGGGGCTGGACTGAAGCTTTCTTT
TRBV4-1,-,TRBJ1-2,-,CASSQDSDDGWIYYGYTF,TGCGCCAGCAGCCAAGATTCGGACGACGGATGGATTTACTATGGCTACACCTTC
TRBV9,-,TRBJ2-7,-,CASSVSPRTPYEQYF,TGTGCCAGCAGCGTAAGCCCTAGGACACCCTACGAGCAGTACTTC
TRBV12-3/TRBV12-4,-,TRBJ2-7,-,CASSFITGGEQYF,TGTGCCAGCAGTTTCATTACGGGTGGCGAGCAGTACTTC
TRBV7-2,-,TRBJ2-3,-,CASSLGIHAGGLSTDTQYF,TGTGCCAGCAGCTTAGGGATACACGCCGGCGGACTAAGCACAGATACGCAGTATTTT
TRBV12-5,TRBD1,TRBJ1-1,few,CASGSGTGRWTEAFF,TGTGCTAGTGGTTCCGGGACAGGGAGGTGGACTGAAGCTTTCTTT
TRBV13,-,TRBJ2-7,few,CASSLAGQIEQYF,TGTGCCAGCAGCTTAGCTGGACAAATAGAGCAGTACTTC
TRBV3-1,-,TRBJ2-7,-,CASSQVDNSYEQYF,TGTGCCAGCAGCCAAGTGGACAACTCCTACGAGCAGTACTTC
TRBV10-3,TRBD2,TRBJ2-7,-,CAIRIQRGMDYEQYF,TGTGCCATCAGGATTCAGCGGGGTATGGACTACGAGCAGTACTTC
TRBV7-3,TRBD1,TRBJ2-1,-,CASSSDRGTHNEQFF,TGTGCCAGCAGCTCCGACAGGGGGACTCACAATGAGCAGTTCTTC
TRBV3-1,-,TRBJ2-4,-,CARSGERLAKNIQYF,TGTGCCAGATCAGGGGAGAGGCTAGCCAAAAACATTCAGTACTTC
TRBV29-1,-,TRBJ1-2,few,CSGADSNYGYTF,TGCAGCGGTGCGGACAGCAACTATGGCTACACCTTC
TRBV5-5,TRBD1,TRBJ2-1,-,CASSFRALDRVGQFF,TGTGCCAGCAGCTTCAGGGCCCTAGACAGGGTTGGGCAGTTCTTC